These 19 T cell receptor beta chains were sequenced from one sample in a study of T cells in Graves' hyperthyroidism and ophthalmopathy (dated by TCRdb to between 2018 and 2021). The library was produced with multiplex PCR. The sequencer listed for this sample is Illumina HiSeq 2000. Amplification of TCR beta CDR3 regions was carried out from RNA transcripts. The TCR CDR3 was subjected to a first round of RT-PCR using the HTBI primer set and the Qiagen OneStep RT-PCR kit. TCRdb reanalyzed the raw reads on its own, using fastp at Q25 for trimming and MiXCR for clone calling, and kept in-frame beta chains. Identical CDR3 proteins give one entry, which carries the most common genes and DNA. In all, the sample holds 550,000 to 650,000 distinct CDR3 sequences, and approximately 15% of those were seen once. Clones ranked in the top ten supply more than 5% of the sample. Material: blood. Every receptor here comes from a woman in her 30s with Graves' hyperthyroidism that later progressed to Graves' ophthalmopathy.

In this sample, this clonotype turned up a few times. This chain uses TRBV5-4 with TRBJ1-1; 7 bases line up with TRBD1. The CDR3 covers 16 residues. Trimming cost V 5 bases and J 0 bases; bases outside gene matches: 10. CDR1 and CDR2 from the germline V gene are SGHNT and YYREEE (reference sequence). In nucleotides, the CDR3 is TGTGCCAGCAGTTGGGGACAGACTATTATGAACACTGAAGCTTTCTTT. Its translation is CASSWGQTIMNTEAFF. Based on the CDR3 plus reference TRBV5-4 and TRBJ1-1, the full variable domain is ETGVTQSPTHLIKTRGQQVTLRCSSQSGHNTVSWYQQALGQGPQFIFQYYREEENGRGNFPPRFSGLQFPNYSSELNVNALELDDSALYLCASSWGQTIMNTEAFFGQGTRLTVV.

At least ten counts were recorded for this clonotype. This chain links TRBV5-5 with TRBJ1-6; TRBD1 matches 10 bases. Germline V CDR1 and CDR2: SGHKS, YYEKEE (reference sequence). This CDR3 contains 15 residues. V was pared by 4 bases and J by 10 bases, with 8 bases of the junction left unmatched. This CDR3 reads CASSPDRGLNSPLHF. In DNA, the CDR3 is TGTGCCAGCAGCCCGGACAGGGGGTTGAACTCACCCCTCCACTTT.

In its sample, this clonotype was seen many times. The rearrangement links TRBV7-9 to TRBJ1-2; 10 bases map to TRBD1. CDR1 is SEHNR and CDR2 is FQNEAQ in the germline V gene (reference sequence). V lost 5 bases, J lost 6 bases, and 12 bases stayed unmatched. The CDR3 loop spans 16 amino acids. The CDR3 DNA follows: TGTGCCAGCAGCCCGGGGGCGTCCGGGACAGGGGATGGCTACACCTTC. It specifies CASSPGASGTGDGYTF.

This clonotype was found many times. CDR3 region: CASSHTHGGRNEKLFF. In DNA form, the CDR3 reads TGTGCCAGCAGCCACACCCACGGGGGCCGCAATGAAAAACTGTTTTTT. This chain uses TRBV16 with TRBJ1-4; D is possibly TRBD1 (6 bases). Deletions cut 3 bases from V and 5 bases from J, with 16 bases between. Germline V gene lookup returns CDR1 KGHSY and CDR2 FQNENV. The CDR3 runs to 16 residues.

This clonotype appeared many times. V usage is TRBV12-3 or TRBV12-4 and J usage is TRBJ2-5; D call uncertain. Deletions cut 3 bases from V and 4 bases from J, with 18 bases between. This CDR3 contains 16 residues. Here the CDR3 reads CASSFGSGDLLETQYF. The CDR3 region has the DNA TGTGCCAGCAGTTTCGGGTCGGGCGATCTTCTAGAGACCCAGTACTTC.

Notes on this clonotype: This may be a read error, as it is one base from a much larger clone. The CDR3, as DNA: TGTGCCTGGACTAGTCAGGGGACAGATACGCAGTATTTT. Residues: CAWTSQGTDTQYF. The chain carries TRBV30 and TRBJ2-3, with D perhaps TRBD1 (6 bases). The CDR3 is 13 residues long. Germline CDR1 is GTSNPN and CDR2 is SVGIG (reference sequence). Trimming shortened V by 4 bases and J by 3 bases, and 11 bases separated the two germline ends.

This clonotype was picked up many times. The V and J genes are TRBV27 and TRBJ1-4; D is perhaps TRBD1 (6 bases). The ends were cut back, 8 bases at V and 2 bases at J, with 9 bases in the middle. The CDR3 runs 13 residues. Germline V CDR1 and CDR2: MNHEY, SMNVEV (reference sequence). The CDR3 sequence is CASQDSTNEKLFF. Written as DNA, the CDR3 is TGTGCCAGCCAGGACAGTACTAATGAAAAACTGTTTTTT.

As regards this clonotype: Given the absence of the conserved phenylalanine or tryptophan at the CDR3 end, a read error is likely. This rearrangement joins TRBV12-3 or TRBV12-4 to TRBJ2-5; no clear D. Trimming pared 5 bases from V and 3 bases from J, leaving 13 bases between. The CDR3 totals 14 residues. The CDR3 DNA sequence: TGTGCCAGCAGTCTCTTCGCGAGCGAAGAGACCCAGTACTGC. This gives the protein CASSLFASEETQYC.

About this clonotype itself: This may come from a read error, since a much larger clone is one base off. The chain couples TRBV12-3 or TRBV12-4 to TRBJ2-4, with D unclear. This CDR3 region has 14 residues. CDR3 amino acids: CDSSLGMGGAIQYF. The CDR3 DNA sequence: TGTGACAGCAGTTTAGGGATGGGCGGCGCTATTCAGTACTTC.

This chain links TRBV24-1 with TRBJ2-3; 8 bases line up with TRBD2. This CDR3 has 17 residues. Germline lookup yields CDR1 KGHDR and CDR2 SFDVKD. Unmatched junction bases numbered 11, after V lost 3 bases and J lost 4 bases. CDR3 DNA: TGTGCCACCAGTGATCCCCCGGGACTAGGAGGTTCAGATACGCAGTATTTT. This gives the protein CATSDPPGLGGSDTQYF.

This clonotype was seen ten or more times. V and J are TRBV11-2 and TRBJ1-1; 7 bases are shared with TRBD1. With V trimmed by 10 bases and J by 4 bases, 9 bases remained unmatched. CDR3 length: 13 residues. From germline, CDR1 is SGHAT and CDR2 FQNNGV. The CDR3 nucleotides read TGTGCCACCCATCGACAGGGTCTCACTGAAGCTTTCTTT. It codes for CATHRQGLTEAFF. The full variable domain, rest sourced from reference TRBV11-2 and TRBJ1-1, is EAGVAQSPRYKIIEKRQSVAFWCNPISGHATLYWYQQILGQGPKLLIQFQNNGVVDDSQLPKDRFSAERLKGVDSTLKIQPAKLEDSAVYLCATHRQGLTEAFFGQGTRLTVV.

V usage is TRBV12-3 or TRBV12-4 and J usage is TRBJ1-2; 7 bases fit TRBD1. V gave up 6 bases and J gave up 8 bases; unmatched junction bases: 12. The CDR3 is made up of 14 amino acids. The CDR3 bases are TGTGCCAGCAGCGACAGGGTTGGGGTAGTCGGCTACACCTTC. It encodes CASSDRVGVVGYTF.

The chain uses TRBV20-1 and TRBJ1-5; D unresolved. The V end lost 6 bases, the J end lost 7 bases, and 22 bases lay between the germline ends. The germline gives CDR1 DFQATT, CDR2 SNEGSKA (reference sequence). The CDR3 totals 15 residues. CDR3 nucleotides: TGCAGTGCCGTCGGAGACGACTGGGGAGAGCAGCCCCAGCATTTT. This translates into CSAVGDDWGEQPQHF.

The chain uses TRBV11-2 and TRBJ2-7; perhaps TRBD2 as D (5 bases). This CDR3 is built from 15 residues. Germline lookup yields CDR1 SGHAT and CDR2 FQNNGV. V gave up 2 bases and J gave up 3 bases, with 14 bases separating them. The CDR3 bases are TGTGCCAGCAGCTTACTAGCCATGACCTACTACGAGCAGTACTTC. As protein: CASSLLAMTYYEQYF.

The sample holds many counts of this clonotype. The chain links TRBV3-1 to TRBJ2-7, with D hard to call. The germline gives CDR1 LGHDT, CDR2 YNNKEL (reference sequence). The length of the CDR3 is 13 residues. The V and J ends lost 1 base and 3 bases respectively, with 7 bases between them. CDR3 DNA: TGTGCCAGCAGCCAAGGGAGCCGCTACGAGCAGTACTTC. Translation gives CASSQGSRYEQYF.

This clonotype was seen repeatedly, ten times or more. This rearrangement joins TRBV29-1 to TRBJ2-5, with 13 bases fitting TRBD2. The germline gives CDR1 SQVTM, CDR2 ANQGSEA. This CDR3 is 14 amino acids long. The trim removed 4 bases at V and 5 bases at J, leaving 4 bases unmatched. CDR3: CSVVLAGGLETQYF. The CDR3 DNA follows: TGCAGCGTTGTACTAGCGGGAGGGTTGGAGACCCAGTACTTC.

This clonotype was counted between two and nine times. J is TRBJ2-1 and V is TRBV4-1; 10 bases line up with TRBD2. The length of the CDR3 is 17 residues. V trimming: 0 bases; J trimming: 6 bases; junction bases outside the gene matches: 8. The germline V gene encodes CDR1 MGHRA and CDR2 YSYEKL. CDR3 in DNA: TGCGCCAGCAGCCAAGATGGAGCGGGAGGGCCTTTCAATGAGCAGTTCTTC. Translation: CASSQDGAGGPFNEQFF.

Details on this clonotype: A much larger clone lies one base from this, so it may be a read error. CDR3: CASSPGQWGNTIYF. CDR3 coding DNA: TGTGCCAGCAGTCCGGGACAGTGGGGAAACACCATATATTTT. This sequence joins TRBV28 and TRBJ1-3; 7 nucleotides match TRBD1. Germline CDR1 MDHEN, CDR2 SYDVKM. There are 14 residues in the CDR3. After removal of 5 bases from V and 4 bases from J, the junction contained 5 bases not matched to a gene.

Comment on this clonotype: This sequence may be a read error, since a much larger clone differs from it by one base. CDR3 in amino acids: CAISGTGCGYTF. Here the CDR3 DNA reads TGTGCCATCTCCGGGACGGGATGTGGCTACACCTTC. The chain is built from TRBV28 and TRBJ1-2, with D perhaps TRBD1 (5 bases). The CDR3 runs 12 residues. Germline V CDR1 and CDR2: MDHEN, SYDVKM. V shed 10 bases and J shed 7 bases, with 16 bases lying between them.